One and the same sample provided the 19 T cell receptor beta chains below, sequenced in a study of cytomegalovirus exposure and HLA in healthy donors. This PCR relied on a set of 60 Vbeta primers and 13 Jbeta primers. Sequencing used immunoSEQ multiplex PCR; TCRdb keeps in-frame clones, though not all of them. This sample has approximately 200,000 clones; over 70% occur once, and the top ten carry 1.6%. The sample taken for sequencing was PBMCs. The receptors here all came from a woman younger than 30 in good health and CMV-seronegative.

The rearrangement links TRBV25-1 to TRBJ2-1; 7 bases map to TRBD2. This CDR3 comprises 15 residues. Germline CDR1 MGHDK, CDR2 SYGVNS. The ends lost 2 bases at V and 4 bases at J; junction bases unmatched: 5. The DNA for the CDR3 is TGTGCCAGCAGTGAAGACGCGGGGGTATACAATGAGCAGTTCTTC. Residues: CASSEDAGVYNEQFF.

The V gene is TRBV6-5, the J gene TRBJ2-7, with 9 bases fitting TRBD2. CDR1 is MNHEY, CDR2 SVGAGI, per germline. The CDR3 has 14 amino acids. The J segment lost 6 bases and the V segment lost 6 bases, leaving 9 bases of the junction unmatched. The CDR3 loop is CASSYAGGVLEQYF. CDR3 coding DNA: TGTGCCAGCAGCTATGCGGGGGGGGTTCTCGAGCAGTACTTC.

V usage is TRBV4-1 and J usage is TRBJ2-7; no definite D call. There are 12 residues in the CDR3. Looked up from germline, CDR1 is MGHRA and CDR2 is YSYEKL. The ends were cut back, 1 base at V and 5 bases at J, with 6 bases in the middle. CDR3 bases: TGCGCCAGCAGCCAAGGTGAGAACGAGCAGTACTTC. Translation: CASSQGENEQYF.

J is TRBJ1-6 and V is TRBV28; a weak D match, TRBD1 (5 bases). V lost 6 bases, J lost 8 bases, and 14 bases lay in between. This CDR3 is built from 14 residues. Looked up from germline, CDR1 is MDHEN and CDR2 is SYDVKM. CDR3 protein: CASSPGRGDSPLHF. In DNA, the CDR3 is TGTGCCAGCAGCCCAGGACGGGGGGATTCACCCCTCCACTTT.

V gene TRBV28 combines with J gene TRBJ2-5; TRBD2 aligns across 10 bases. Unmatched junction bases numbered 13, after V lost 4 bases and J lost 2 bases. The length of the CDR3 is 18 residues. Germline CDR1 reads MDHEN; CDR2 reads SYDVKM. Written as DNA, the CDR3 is TGTGCCAGCAGTTCCCCCGGGACTAGCGAGTTGGGTCAAGAGACCCAGTACTTC. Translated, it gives CASSSPGTSELGQETQYF.

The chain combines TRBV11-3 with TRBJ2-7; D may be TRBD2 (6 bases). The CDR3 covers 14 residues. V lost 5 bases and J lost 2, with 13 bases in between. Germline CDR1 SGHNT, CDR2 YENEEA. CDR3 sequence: CASSPRDSPYEQYF. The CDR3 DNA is TGTGCCAGCAGCCCCCGGGACTCCCCCTACGAGCAGTACTTC.

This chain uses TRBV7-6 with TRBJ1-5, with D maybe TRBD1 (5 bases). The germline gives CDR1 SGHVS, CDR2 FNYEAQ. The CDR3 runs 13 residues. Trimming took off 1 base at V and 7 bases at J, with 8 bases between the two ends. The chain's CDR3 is CASSLGGGQPQHF. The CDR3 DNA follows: TGTGCCAGCAGCTTAGGGGGGGGACAGCCCCAGCATTTT.

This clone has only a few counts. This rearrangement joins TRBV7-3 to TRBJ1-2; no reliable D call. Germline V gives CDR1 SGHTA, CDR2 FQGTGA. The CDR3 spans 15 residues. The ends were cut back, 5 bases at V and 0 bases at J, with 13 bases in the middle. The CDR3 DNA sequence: TGTGCCAGCAGCCTCAGTCAGCGTTCTAACTATGGCTACACCTTC. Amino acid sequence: CASSLSQRSNYGYTF.

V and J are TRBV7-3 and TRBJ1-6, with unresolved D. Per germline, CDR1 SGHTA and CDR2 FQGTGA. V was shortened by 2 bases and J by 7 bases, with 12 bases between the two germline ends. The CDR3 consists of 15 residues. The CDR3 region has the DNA TGTGCCAGCAGCTTAGTGGCAGGTGGCAATTCACCCCTCCACTTT. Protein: CASSLVAGGNSPLHF.

The CDR3 here is CASYLADEQYF. CDR3 DNA: TGTGCCAGTTACTTAGCTGACGAGCAGTACTTC. The chain uses TRBV2 and TRBJ2-7; D gene ambiguous. CDR1 and CDR2 (germline): SNHLY, FYNNEI. With 9 bases removed from V and 5 bases from J, the gap between germline ends came to 11 bases. CDR3 size: 11 residues.

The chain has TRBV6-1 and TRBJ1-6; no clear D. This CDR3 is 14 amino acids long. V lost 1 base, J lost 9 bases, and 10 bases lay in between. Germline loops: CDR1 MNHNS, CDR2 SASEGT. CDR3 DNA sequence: TGTGCCAGCAGTGAAGTCCAGTCTCCTTCACCCCTCCACTTT. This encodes CASSEVQSPSPLHF.

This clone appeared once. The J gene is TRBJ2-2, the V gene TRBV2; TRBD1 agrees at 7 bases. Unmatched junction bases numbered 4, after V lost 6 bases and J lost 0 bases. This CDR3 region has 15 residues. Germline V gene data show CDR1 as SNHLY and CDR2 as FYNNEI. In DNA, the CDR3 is TGTGCCAGCAGACAGGACAGGACGAACACCGGGGAGCTGTTTTTT. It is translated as CASRQDRTNTGELFF.

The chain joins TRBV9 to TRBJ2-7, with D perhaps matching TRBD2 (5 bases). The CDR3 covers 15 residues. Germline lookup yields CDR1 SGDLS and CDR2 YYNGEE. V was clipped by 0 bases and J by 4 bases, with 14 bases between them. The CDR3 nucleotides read TGTGCCAGCAGCGTAGGGAACATCGAGGGATACGAGCAGTACTTC. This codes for CASSVGNIEGYEQYF.

The CDR3 DNA follows: TGTGCCAGTAGTATAGACAGGGGCTTCTATGGCTACACCTTC. This sequence encodes CASSIDRGFYGYTF. The gene calls are TRBV19 and TRBJ1-2; D is possibly TRBD1 (6 bases). Trimming pared 0 bases from V and 4 bases from J, leaving 9 bases between. This CDR3 region has 14 residues. Germline values: CDR1 LNHDA, CDR2 SQIVND (reference sequence).

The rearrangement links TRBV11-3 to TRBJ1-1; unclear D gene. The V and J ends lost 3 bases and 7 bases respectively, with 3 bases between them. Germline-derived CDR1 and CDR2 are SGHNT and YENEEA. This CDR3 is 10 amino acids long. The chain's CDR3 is CASSFGEAFF. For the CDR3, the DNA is TGTGCCAGCAGCTTCGGTGAAGCTTTCTTT. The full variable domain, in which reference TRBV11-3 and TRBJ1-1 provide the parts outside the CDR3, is EAGVVQSPRYKIIEKKQPVAFWCNPISGHNTLYWYLQNLGQGPELLIRYENEEAVDDSQLPKDRFSAERLKGVDSTLKIQPAELGDSAVYLCASSFGEAFFGQGTRLTVV.

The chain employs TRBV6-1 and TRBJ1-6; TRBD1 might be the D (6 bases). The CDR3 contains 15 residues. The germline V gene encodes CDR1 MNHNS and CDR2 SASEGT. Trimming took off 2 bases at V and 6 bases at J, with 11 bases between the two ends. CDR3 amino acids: CASSEQDSSNSPLHF. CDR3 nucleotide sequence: TGTGCCAGCAGTGAACAGGACAGCAGTAATTCACCCCTCCACTTT.

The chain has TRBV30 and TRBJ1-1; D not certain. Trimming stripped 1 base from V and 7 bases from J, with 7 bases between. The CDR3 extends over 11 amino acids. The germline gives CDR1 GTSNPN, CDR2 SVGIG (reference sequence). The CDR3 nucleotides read TGTGCCTGGAGTGGGGCGATTGAAGCTTTCTTT. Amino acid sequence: CAWSGAIEAFF.

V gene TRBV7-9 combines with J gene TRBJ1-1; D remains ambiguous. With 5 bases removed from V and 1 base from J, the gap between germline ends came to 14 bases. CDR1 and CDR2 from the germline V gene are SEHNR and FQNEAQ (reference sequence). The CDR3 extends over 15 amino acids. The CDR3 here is CASSPHEAGNTEAFF. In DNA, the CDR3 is TGTGCCAGCAGCCCGCATGAGGCGGGGAACACTGAAGCTTTCTTT.

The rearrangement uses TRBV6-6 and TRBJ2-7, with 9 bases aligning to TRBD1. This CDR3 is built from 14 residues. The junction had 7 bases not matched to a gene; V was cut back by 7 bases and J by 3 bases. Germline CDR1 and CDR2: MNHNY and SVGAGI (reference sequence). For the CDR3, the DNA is TGTGCCAGCACCCCCCGGACAGGGGACTACGAGCAGTACTTC. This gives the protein CASTPRTGDYEQYF.